The rows below give T cell receptor beta chains drawn from one sample of a study of early T cells in non-severe SARS-CoV-2 infection. TCRdb independently ran MiXCR on the 5' RACE reads; one entry per CDR3 protein. This table has fewer than 65,000 distinct CDR3 sequences, almost 9.5% appearing once. Sequenced: whole blood. Source of these receptors: an adult who was a healthcare worker with PCR-confirmed SARS-CoV-2 infection or an uninfected control (not recorded which). Both conserved end residues are part of each CDR3. D genes are given only for firm matches. Clone size is stated in some rows and not others, as once, few, many or a class when expanded.

>TRBV4-2|TRBJ2-5|TRBD2|.
CASSHVSGGAVETQYF
TGTGCCAGCAGCCATGTTAGCGGGGGGGCCGTAGAGACCCAGTACTTC
>TRBV5-4|TRBJ2-2|.|few
CASSLKSGETTGELFF
TGTGCCAGCAGCTTGAAATCAGGGGAGACCACCGGGGAGCTGTTTTTT
>TRBV18|TRBJ2-3|.|few
CASSHRQAPAGLDTQYF
TGTGCCAGCTCACACCGACAGGCACCCGCGGGGTTAGATACGCAGTATTTT
>TRBV5-1|TRBJ2-3|.|.
CASSSPRGGAGALIDTQYF
TGCGCCAGCAGCTCCCCTCGAGGAGGGGCGGGGGCGCTCATAGATACGCAGTATTTT
>TRBV7-6|TRBJ1-4|.|.
CASSQRGRTTNEKLFF
TGTGCCAGCAGCCAGCGGGGACGGACAACTAATGAAAAACTGTTTTTT
>TRBV4-1|TRBJ1-1|TRBD1|many
CASSHSGGTEAFF
TGCGCCAGCAGCCATTCAGGGGGCACTGAAGCTTTCTTT
>TRBV20-1|TRBJ1-1|.|.
CSAAAGEGVFYPPEAFF
TGCAGTGCCGCGGCAGGAGAGGGTGTCTTCTATCCCCCAGAAGCTTTCTTT
>TRBV3-1|TRBJ2-5|.|few
CASSQETGVLGTQYF
TGTGCCAGCAGCCAAGAAACGGGGGTGTTAGGGACCCAGTACTTC
>TRBV6-6|TRBJ1-5|.|.
CASSYSRQSYSNQPQHF
TGTGCCAGCAGTTACTCAAGGCAGTCCTATAGCAATCAGCCCCAGCATTTT
>TRBV2|TRBJ2-3|.|many
CASRRGITDTQYF
TGTGCCAGCAGACGGGGTATCACAGATACGCAGTATTTT
>TRBV2|TRBJ2-5|TRBD2|.
CASSLQWGLAGENQETQYF
TGTGCCAGCAGCCTTCAGTGGGGACTAGCGGGGGAAAACCAAGAGACCCAGTACTTC
>TRBV13|TRBJ2-1|TRBD2|.
CASKQGAAGGPYEQFF
TGTGCCAGCAAACAGGGTGCAGCGGGGGGCCCCTATGAGCAGTTCTTC
>TRBV27|TRBJ1-6|.|few
CASRRQSYNSPLHF
TGTGCCAGCAGGAGACAGTCCTATAATTCACCCCTCCACTTT
>TRBV20-1|TRBJ2-1|.|few
CSARDLYTNEQFF
TGCAGTGCTAGGGACCTATACACGAATGAGCAGTTCTTC
>TRBV20-1|TRBJ2-1|.|.
CSARQRMIIQEQFF
TGCAGTGCTAGACAAAGGATGATTATACAAGAGCAGTTCTTC
>TRBV7-6|TRBJ2-1|.|few
CASSIGGAIREQFF
TGTGCCAGCAGCATCGGGGGCGCGATTCGGGAGCAGTTCTTC
>TRBV18|TRBJ1-1|.|few
CASSPGTALKAFF
TGTGCCAGCTCACCCGGGACGGCTTTAAAGGCTTTCTTT
>TRBV18|TRBJ2-2|.|.
CASSAKPGPNTGELFF
TGTGCCAGCTCAGCCAAACCGGGACCAAACACCGGGGAGCTGTTTTTT
>TRBV6-2/TRBV6-3|TRBJ2-1|TRBD2|many
CASRIAGAYNEQFF
TGTGCCAGCAGGATAGCGGGGGCCTACAATGAGCAGTTCTTC
>TRBV20-1|TRBJ1-5|TRBD1|many
CSARDRKTGGNQPQHF
TGCAGTGCTAGAGATAGGAAGACAGGGGGCAATCAGCCCCAGCATTTT
>TRBV7-2|TRBJ2-4|.|few
CASSSGSRGALRRYF
TGTGCCAGCAGCTCCGGGTCCCGGGGGGCCCTTCGTCGGTACTTC
>TRBV5-1|TRBJ2-6|.|few
CASRKGAVSGANVLTF
TGCGCCAGCAGGAAAGGGGCCGTTTCTGGGGCCAACGTCCTGACTTTC
>TRBV10-2|TRBJ2-5|.|.
CASSKTGRTETQYF
TGCGCCAGCAGCAAGACAGGGAGGACGGAGACCCAGTACTTC
>TRBV19|TRBJ1-4|.|few
CASTTVGNEKLFF
TGTGCCAGTACTACGGTGGGCAATGAAAAACTGTTTTTT
>TRBV5-1|TRBJ2-1|.|few
CASSLWMSGEYNEQFF
TGCGCCAGCAGCTTGTGGATGTCAGGGGAGTACAATGAGCAGTTCTTC
>TRBV12-5|TRBJ1-5|.|.
CASGLVIGTSSNQPQHF
TGTGCTAGTGGTTTGGTTATTGGGACAAGTAGCAATCAGCCCCAGCATTTT
>TRBV24-1|TRBJ1-2|.|many
CATSDAGTANYGYTF
TGTGCCACCAGTGACGCCGGGACCGCGAACTATGGCTACACCTTC
>TRBV4-1|TRBJ2-3|.|few
CASSQGRLGDTQYF
TGCGCCAGCAGCCAAGGGCGGCTAGGGGATACGCAGTATTTT
>TRBV10-1|TRBJ2-2|.|.
CASSDMWGRGTGELFF
TGCGCCAGCAGTGACATGTGGGGCCGAGGTACCGGGGAGCTGTTTTTT
>TRBV7-6|TRBJ2-5|.|.
CASSLEDSGETQYF
TGTGCCAGCAGCTTAGAAGACAGTGGAGAGACCCAGTACTTC
>TRBV5-1|TRBJ2-3|TRBD2|.
CASSYLAGGTDTQYF
TGCGCCAGCAGCTATTTAGCGGGGGGCACAGATACGCAGTATTTT
>TRBV5-6|TRBJ2-5|TRBD1|.
CASSLDRSETQYF
TGTGCCAGCAGCCTGGACAGGTCAGAGACCCAGTACTTC
>TRBV5-1|TRBJ2-6|.|many
CASSLDGNGANVLTF
TGCGCCAGCAGCTTGGACGGGAATGGGGCCAACGTCCTGACTTTC
>TRBV3-1|TRBJ1-3|.|.
CASSQRGSLSGNTIYF
TGTGCCAGCAGCCAACGGGGGAGTCTATCTGGAAACACCATATATTTT
>TRBV20-1|TRBJ1-6|.|many
CSARGEGSYNSPLHF
TGCAGTGCTAGAGGAGAGGGCTCCTATAATTCACCCCTCCACTTT
>TRBV18|TRBJ1-2|.|.
CASSPPVRHGYTF
TGTGCCAGCTCACCACCGGTGCGCCACGGCTACACCTTC
>TRBV5-4|TRBJ2-5|.|.
CASNKDGGGETQYF
TGTGCCAGCAACAAGGATGGGGGAGGAGAGACCCAGTACTTC
>TRBV18|TRBJ2-3|.|.
CASSPPGGRRTDTQYF
TGTGCCAGCTCACCACCAGGCGGAAGGCGCACAGATACGCAGTATTTT
>TRBV28|TRBJ2-1|.|.
CASMDSLVSGNEQFF
TGTGCCAGCATGGATAGTTTAGTCTCTGGCAATGAGCAGTTCTTC
>TRBV28|TRBJ2-3|TRBD2|few
CASGTSGGAGTDTQYF
TGTGCCAGTGGGACTAGCGGGGGGGCCGGCACAGATACGCAGTATTTT
>TRBV7-3|TRBJ1-1|.|.
CASSSSLNTEAFF
TGTGCCAGCAGCTCCTCTTTGAACACTGAAGCTTTCTTT
>TRBV7-6|TRBJ2-5|.|.
CASSLIGLEETQYF
TGTGCCAGCAGCTTAATAGGACTGGAAGAGACCCAGTACTTC
>TRBV19|TRBJ1-5|.|few
CASSIQPTGQPQHF
TGTGCCAGTAGTATACAGCCTACGGGTCAGCCCCAGCATTTT
>TRBV20-1|TRBJ2-5|TRBD2|few
CSAPSPAGDSTAQYF
TGCAGTGCTCCCAGCCCAGCGGGGGATTCTACGGCCCAGTACTTC
>TRBV3-1|TRBJ1-4|TRBD1|few
CASSQELDRGGTNEKLFF
TGTGCCAGCAGCCAAGAATTGGACAGGGGGGGAACTAATGAAAAACTGTTTTTT
>TRBV4-2|TRBJ1-6|TRBD1|few
CASSPTHSGQANSPLHF
TGTGCCAGCAGCCCAACTCATTCGGGACAGGCTAATTCACCCCTCCACTTT
>TRBV20-1|TRBJ1-4|.|many
CSARWGGKLFF
TGCAGTGCTAGATGGGGTGGGAAACTGTTTTTT
>TRBV28|TRBJ2-5|.|few
CASSTGTEETQYF
TGTGCCAGCAGTACCGGGACCGAAGAGACCCAGTACTTC
>TRBV4-1|TRBJ2-5|.|.
CASSQVILVLETQYF
TGCGCCAGCAGCCAAGTGATTCTAGTCTTAGAGACCCAGTACTTC
>TRBV3-1|TRBJ1-4|.|few
CASSQPAVTRRLFF
TGTGCCAGCAGCCAACCCGCCGTGACAAGGAGACTGTTTTTT
>TRBV20-1|TRBJ2-1|.|many
CSARGEGSSYNEQFF
TGCAGTGCTAGGGGCGAGGGGAGCTCCTACAATGAGCAGTTCTTC